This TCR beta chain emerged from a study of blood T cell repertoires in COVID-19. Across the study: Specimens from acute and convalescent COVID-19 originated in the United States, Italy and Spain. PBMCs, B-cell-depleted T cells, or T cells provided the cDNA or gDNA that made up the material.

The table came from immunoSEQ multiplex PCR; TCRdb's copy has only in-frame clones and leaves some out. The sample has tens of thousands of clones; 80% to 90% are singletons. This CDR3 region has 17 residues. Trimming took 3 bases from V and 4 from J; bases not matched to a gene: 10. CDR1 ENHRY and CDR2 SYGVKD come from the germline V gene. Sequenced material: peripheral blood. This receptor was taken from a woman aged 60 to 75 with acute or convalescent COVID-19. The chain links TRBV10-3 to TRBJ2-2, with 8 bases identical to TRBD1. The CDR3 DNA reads TGTGCCATCAGTGACCGGGCGGACAGGGCACTCACCGGGGAGCTGTTTTTT. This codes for CAISDRADRALTGELFF.